A selection of T cell receptor beta chains follows, all from one sample in a study of T cells in Graves' hyperthyroidism and ophthalmopathy. MiXCR, applied by TCRdb to the multiplex PCR reads, yields one record per CDR3 protein. The sample holds about 560,000 distinct CDR3 sequences, roughly 15% seen once. The sample comprised blood. The receptors here all came from a woman in her thirties or forties with Graves' hyperthyroidism. CDR3s include the opening cysteine and the closing phenylalanine or tryptophan. D genes are given only for firm matches. Clone size, where shown, is once, few, many, or a class for clones that have expanded.

clone size: many
V gene: TRBV4-1
CDR3 length: 13
J gene: TRBJ2-7
D gene: NA
CDR3 DNA: TGCGCCAGCAGCCAAGATTCGGGGTACGAGCAGTACTTC
CDR3 protein: CASSQDSGYEQYF

clone size: NA
V gene: TRBV6-1
CDR3 length: 14
J gene: TRBJ2-1
D gene: NA
CDR3 DNA: TGTGCCAGCCGACAACGTGGTGAGGCAAATGAGCAGTTCTTC
CDR3 protein: CASRQRGEANEQFF

clone size: NA
V gene: TRBV29-1
CDR3 length: 14
J gene: TRBJ2-7
D gene: NA
CDR3 DNA: TGCAGCGTTGAGGCGGGACAAGGAAGCTACGAGCAGTACTTC
CDR3 protein: CSVEAGQGSYEQYF

clone size: many
V gene: TRBV2
CDR3 length: 15
J gene: TRBJ2-1
D gene: TRBD1
CDR3 DNA: TGTGCCAGCAGTGAGGCCGGGACAGGGGGCGGCGAGCAGTTCTTC
CDR3 protein: CASSEAGTGGGEQFF

clone size: many
V gene: TRBV30
CDR3 length: 15
J gene: TRBJ2-2
D gene: TRBD2
CDR3 DNA: TGTGCCTGGAGTGAGGGTAGCGGGGGTTCCGGGGAGCTGTTTTTT
CDR3 protein: CAWSEGSGGSGELFF

clone size: NA
V gene: TRBV7-2
CDR3 length: 14
J gene: TRBJ1-2
D gene: TRBD1
CDR3 DNA: TGTGCCAGCAGCCGGGACAGGGACTATCAAGGCTACACCTTC
CDR3 protein: CASSRDRDYQGYTF

clone size: once
V gene: TRBV15
CDR3 length: 13
J gene: TRBJ1-5
D gene: NA
CDR3 DNA: TGTGCCACCAGCAGGGGTGGGAATCAGCCCCAGCATTTT
CDR3 protein: CATSRGGNQPQHF

clone size: many
V gene: TRBV18
CDR3 length: 16
J gene: TRBJ1-6
D gene: NA
CDR3 DNA: TGTGCCAGCTCCACCGGGACACTTTTTGGAGATTCACCCCTCCACTTT
CDR3 protein: CASSTGTLFGDSPLHF

clone size: many
V gene: TRBV20-1
CDR3 length: 15
J gene: TRBJ2-3
D gene: NA
CDR3 DNA: TGCAGTGCTAGAGGGCAGCGAGCGAGCACAGATACGCAGTATTTT
CDR3 protein: CSARGQRASTDTQYF

clone size: many
V gene: TRBV5-1
CDR3 length: 16
J gene: TRBJ1-1
D gene: NA
CDR3 DNA: TGCGCCAGCAGCTTGAAAGGACCGGGGATGAACACTGAAGCTTTCTTT
CDR3 protein: CASSLKGPGMNTEAFF

clone size: many
V gene: TRBV5-1
CDR3 length: 18
J gene: TRBJ2-7
D gene: TRBD2
CDR3 DNA: TGCGCCAGCAGCTTGGCCGAACTCGGACTAGCTTCGAACTACGAGCAGTACTTC
CDR3 protein: CASSLAELGLASNYEQYF